This entry features one T cell receptor (beta chain) sequence. Its matching antigen is unknown. Sequencing was performed with immunoSEQ multiplex PCR; in TCRdb, only in-frame clones are kept and a portion is missing. The table lists about 110,000 clones, about 70% of them singletons. The entry originates in a study of shared clonotypes between healthy human individuals. CDR1 is SGHKS and CDR2 is YYEKEE in the germline V gene (reference sequence). CDR3 length equals 14 residues. V was pared by 5 bases and J by 2 bases, with 7 bases of the junction left unmatched. Findings and caveats of the study: Richness estimates generally favored naive over memory subsets.

This clonotype originated in a woman aged 25 to 45 in good health. Material for sequencing was memory CD8+ T cells sorted from blood. Subset in this sample: CD45RO+ cells pooled with CCR7-negative TemRA cells. The chain uses TRBV5-5 and TRBJ2-7; TRBD2 matches at 7 bases. The CDR3 coding sequence is TGTGCCAGCAGTTCACCTAGCGGACCCTACGAGCAGTACTTC. Translating it yields CASSSPSGPYEQYF.